This passage covers 5 T cell receptor beta chains from one sample sequenced in a study of OX40 agonist ivuxolimab in advanced cancers. Clones were sequenced by immunoSEQ multiplex PCR, and TCRdb holds only the in-frame ones, with some missing. Among 20,000 to 25,000 clones listed, approximately 90% were seen once. The input for sequencing was CD4+ or CD8+ T cells sorted from blood, taken in a trial of the OX40 agonist ivuxolimab. The receptors were sampled from an adult with an advanced solid tumor such as melanoma, head and neck, liver or kidney cancer.

The J gene is TRBJ2-7, the V gene TRBV5-4; D might be TRBD2 (5 bases). V lost 0 bases to trimming and J lost 6 bases, with 13 bases between them. Germline V CDR1 and CDR2: SGHNT, YYREEE (reference sequence). The CDR3 extends over 14 amino acids. The CDR3 coding sequence is TGTGCCAGCAGCTTGGGAATGAGCGGTAGCGAGCAGTACTTC. This gives the protein CASSLGMSGSEQYF.

This clone was seen only once. V gene TRBV6-1 combines with J gene TRBJ2-7, with D perhaps TRBD2 (6 bases). In germline, CDR1 is MNHNS, CDR2 SASEGT. The CDR3 is 15 residues long. The germline V and J ends were trimmed by 2 bases and 2 bases, with 13 bases remaining between them. The CDR3 DNA sequence: TGTGCCAGCAGTGAATTTGGGGGAGGTGCCTACGAGCAGTACTTC. This encodes CASSEFGGGAYEQYF.

V is TRBV7-3 and J is TRBJ1-1; no definite D call. V lost 2 bases and J 1 base, leaving 11 bases between the germline ends. Germline CDR1 reads SGHTA; CDR2 reads FQGTGA. This CDR3 has 15 residues. CDR3 protein: CASSLVGSGNTEAFF. CDR3 sequence (DNA): TGTGCCAGCAGCTTAGTAGGATCGGGGAACACTGAAGCTTTCTTT.

This chain connects TRBV18 to TRBJ2-7, with TRBD1 identical over 7 bases. Germline V gene data show CDR1 as KGHSH and CDR2 as LQKENI. CDR3 size: 13 residues. V gave up 2 bases and J gave up 7 bases; unmatched junction bases: 5. This chain's CDR3 is CASSPGEGAEQYF. CDR3 nucleotide sequence: TGTGCCAGCTCACCAGGTGAGGGGGCGGAGCAGTACTTC. Combining the CDR3 with reference TRBV18 and TRBJ2-7 gives the whole variable domain NAGVMQNPRHLVRRRGQEARLRCSPMKGHSHVYWYRQLPEEGLKFMVYLQKENIIDESGMPKERFSAEFPKEGPSILRIQQVVRGDSAAYFCASSPGEGAEQYFGPGTRLTVT.

This clone was counted a single time. The chain employs TRBV5-1 and TRBJ2-2; TRBD2 matches 9 bases. CDR3 length: 15 amino acids. Germline CDR1 reads SGHRS; CDR2 reads YFSETQ. V was pared by 5 bases and J by 0 bases, with 2 bases of the junction left unmatched. Here the CDR3 DNA reads TGCGCCAGCAGTAGACTAGCGGCGAACACCGGGGAGCTGTTTTTT. Protein: CASSRLAANTGELFF.